This passage covers 3 T cell receptor beta chains from one sample sequenced in a study of T-cell memory formation after mild COVID-19. Each CDR3 protein gets one entry after TCRdb re-called the 5' RACE reads with MiXCR. The sample lists 110,000 or so distinct CDR3 sequences, 22% occurring once. Material for sequencing was PBMCs or a T cell subset sorted from them (not recorded which). These receptors came from a man aged 18 to 35 who had mild COVID-19 (a few samples of this study predate the infection). Cell type and time point are not known.

This clonotype occurred a few times. The chain employs TRBV19 and TRBJ1-1; D unresolved. Germline V gene sequence: CDR1 LNHDA, CDR2 SQIVND (reference sequence). The CDR3 is made up of 14 amino acids. Trimming pared 7 bases from V and 4 bases from J, leaving 16 bases between. The CDR3 sequence: CASKIGRGLTEAFF. The CDR3 coding sequence is TGTGCCAGTAAGATAGGACGAGGCCTCACTGAAGCTTTCTTT.

This clonotype was seen only a few times. The chain has TRBV7-2 and TRBJ2-2; D perhaps matches TRBD2 (6 bases). CDR1 is SGHTA and CDR2 is FQGNSA in the germline V gene. Trimming removed 5 bases at V and 4 bases at J, with 17 bases between. This CDR3 contains 16 residues. CDR3 protein: CASSRPGLAGTGELFF. The CDR3 coding sequence is TGTGCCAGCAGCCGCCCGGGACTCGCGGGCACCGGGGAGCTGTTTTTT.

The rearrangement uses TRBV6-1 and TRBJ2-3; TRBD2 agrees at 7 bases. Germline loops: CDR1 MNHNS, CDR2 SASEGT. V was pared by 2 bases and J by 4 bases, with 12 bases of the junction left unmatched. This CDR3 is 17 amino acids long. CDR3 amino acids: CASSEIMGGGVADTQYF. CDR3 DNA: TGTGCCAGCAGTGAAATAATGGGCGGGGGTGTGGCAGATACGCAGTATTTT.